The 5 T cell receptor beta chains presented below share a single source sample, sequenced in a study of control samples from healthy donors and cancer patients. The method was immunoSEQ multiplex PCR; TCRdb's version includes in-frame clones alone and lacks a portion of them. The profile shows tens of thousands of clones, 85% of them singletons. Source material: blood. These receptors were obtained from a man between 35 and 55 years old in good health.

The chain joins TRBV5-1 to TRBJ2-3; the D gene could be TRBD1 or TRBD2 (5 bases each). The ends were cut back, 3 bases at V and 4 bases at J, with 12 bases in the middle. This CDR3 contains 14 residues. Germline lookup yields CDR1 SGHRS and CDR2 YFSETQ. CDR3 coding DNA: TGCGCCAGCAGCTCAGGGAGTTCGCCAGATACGCAGTATTTT. Amino acids: CASSSGSSPDTQYF. The full variable domain, with the rest looked up from reference TRBV5-1 and TRBJ2-3, is KAGVTQTPRYLIKTRGQQVTLSCSPISGHRSVSWYQQTPGQGLQFLFEYFSETQRNKGNFPGRFSGRQFSNSRSEMNVSTLELGDSALYLCASSSGSSPDTQYFGPGTRLTVL.

The V gene is TRBV5-4, the J gene TRBJ2-3; 8 bases match TRBD2. CDR3 length equals 16 residues. The V gene end was trimmed by 0 bases and the J gene end by 0 bases; junction bases not matched to a gene: 3. CDR1 is SGHNT and CDR2 is YYREEE in the germline V gene (reference sequence). The CDR3 DNA sequence: TGTGCCAGCAGCTTGGCCGGGGGGGCGAGCACAGATACGCAGTATTTT. Amino acids: CASSLAGGASTDTQYF.

The chain employs TRBV6-5 and TRBJ1-4; D gene unclear. The CDR3 length is 15 residues. Germline CDR1 reads MNHEY; CDR2 reads SVGAGI. Trimming took 4 bases from V and 7 from J, leaving 16 bases between them. The chain's CDR3 is CASSFQTGHGEKLFF. In DNA, the CDR3 is TGTGCCAGCAGTTTTCAGACTGGGCATGGTGAAAAACTGTTTTTT.

The V call is TRBV7-2, the J call TRBJ2-7; 7 nucleotides line up with TRBD1. The CDR3 sequence is 14 residues long. Germline V gene lookup returns CDR1 SGHTA and CDR2 FQGNSA. V was pared by 2 bases and J by 3 bases, with 4 bases of the junction left unmatched. The chain's CDR3 is CASSLPGTVYEQYF. DNA for the CDR3: TGTGCCAGCAGCTTACCCGGGACAGTCTACGAGCAGTACTTC.

The chain combines TRBV4-3 with TRBJ2-7; D may be TRBD1 or TRBD2 (5 bases each). The germline gives CDR1 LGHNA, CDR2 YSLEER. Between the trimmed V and J ends, which lost 4 bases and 2 bases, there was a span of 12 bases. CDR3 length: 14 amino acids. The CDR3 loop reads CASSLGRVTYEQYF. CDR3 sequence (DNA): TGCGCCAGCAGCCTGGGACGGGTGACCTACGAGCAGTACTTC.